This T cell receptor (beta chain) appears in the sequencing data of a study of neurological immune-mediated disorders. There are many counts of this clonotype. In germline, CDR1 is DFQATT, CDR2 SNEGSKA (reference sequence). The CDR3 runs 12 residues. Synthesis of cDNA used 5'RACE (with 10-nucleotide random UMIs). Each CDR3 protein is one row after TCRdb ran MiXCR on the 5' RACE reads. The data hold 15,000 to 20,000 distinct CDR3 sequences, with 12% to 15% observed a single time. This chain links TRBV20-1 with TRBJ1-2, with D tentatively TRBD1 (5 bases). This clonotype was obtained from a woman aged 55-70 years with HTLV-1-associated myelopathy (HAM/TSP). The sample was CD4+ T cells from blood. The DNA of the CDR3 is TGCAGCGTGCGAGGGGTCAACTATGGCTACACCTTC. This translates into CSVRGVNYGYTF.